Presented here are 5 T cell receptor beta chains from one specimen sequenced in a study of shared clonotypes between healthy human individuals (dated by TCRdb to about 2020). Library preparation was by the immunoSEQ multiplex PCR assay. Here the immuneACCESS table is served through TCRdb, limited to in-frame sequences with V and J called. Missing clones are a known gap in these copies; in checked studies unresolved V genes cover under half, and the rest lacks a known reason. Within this sample are roughly 570,000 clones, with 95% to 98% of them counted one time only. The ten largest account for more than 0.3% of the sample. CD8 naive samples were CD45RO-negative cells positively selected for CCR7, giving a CD45RA+CCR7+ population that excluded TemRA cells. The sequenced material came from naive CD8+ T cells sorted from blood. Sample cell subset or site, as interpreted from the label and publication: CD45RA+CCR7+. Source of these receptors: a man aged 30-40 years in good health.

The table lists this clone with a few counts. The chain joins TRBV5-1 to TRBJ2-7, with 9 nucleotides matching TRBD1. The CDR3 extends over 16 amino acids. In germline, CDR1 is SGHRS, CDR2 YFSETQ. Trimming at V came to 4 bases and at J to 2 bases, leaving 10 bases not matched to a gene. DNA of the CDR3: TGCGCCAGCAGCAACGCCGGGACAGGGTCCACCTACGAGCAGTACTTC. It yields the protein CASSNAGTGSTYEQYF.

This chain uses TRBV19 with TRBJ2-1; D call uncertain. The germline V and J ends were trimmed by 3 bases and 3 bases, with 6 bases remaining between them. The CDR3 extends over 13 amino acids. CDR1 LNHDA and CDR2 SQIVND come from the germline V gene (reference sequence). The CDR3 coding sequence is TGTGCCAGTAGTATGGCCAACTACAATGAGCAGTTCTTC. Protein: CASSMANYNEQFF.

This rearrangement joins TRBV9 to TRBJ2-3; D gene ambiguous. V was shortened by 2 bases and J by 0 bases, with 4 bases between the two germline ends. The CDR3 is 13 residues long. The germline CDR1 and CDR2 sequences are SGDLS and YYNGEE. CDR3 nucleotides: TGTGCCAGCAGCGTCTGGAGCACAGATACGCAGTATTTT. This gives the protein CASSVWSTDTQYF.

The V call is TRBV29-1, the J call TRBJ1-2, with D maybe TRBD1 (5 bases). The CDR3 totals 14 residues. The germline V gene has CDR1 SQVTM and CDR2 ANQGSEA. Trimming stripped 0 bases from V and 5 bases from J, with 13 bases between. This CDR3 is CSVEDESRGYGYTF. Written as DNA, the CDR3 is TGCAGCGTTGAAGATGAATCTAGGGGTTATGGCTACACCTTC.

The chain joins TRBV10-3 to TRBJ2-7, with 7 bases aligning to TRBD1. V gave up 6 bases and J gave up 2 bases; unmatched junction bases: 7. The germline V gene has CDR1 ENHRY and CDR2 SYGVKD. This CDR3 region has 14 residues. CDR3 region: CAISGDREPYEQYF. The CDR3 region has the DNA TGTGCCATCAGCGGGGACAGAGAGCCCTACGAGCAGTACTTC.